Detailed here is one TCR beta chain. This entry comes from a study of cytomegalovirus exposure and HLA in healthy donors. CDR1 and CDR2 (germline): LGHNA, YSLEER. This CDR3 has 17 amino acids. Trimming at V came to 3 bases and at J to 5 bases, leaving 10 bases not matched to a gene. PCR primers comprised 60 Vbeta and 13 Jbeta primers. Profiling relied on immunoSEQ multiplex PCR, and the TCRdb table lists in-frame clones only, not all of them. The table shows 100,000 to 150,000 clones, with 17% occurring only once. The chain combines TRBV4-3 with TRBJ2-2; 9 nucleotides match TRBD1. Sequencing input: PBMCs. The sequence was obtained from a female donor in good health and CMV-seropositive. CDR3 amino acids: CASSQDRDRVWTGELFF. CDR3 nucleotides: TGCGCCAGCAGCCAGGACCGGGACAGGGTTTGGACCGGGGAGCTGTTTTTT.